This T cell receptor beta chain was profiled in a study of shared clonotypes between healthy human individuals. Study findings and constraints: Naive subsets generally exceeded memory subsets in estimated richness. Among non-shared clonotypes, generation probabilities were lower than among those shared by all four donors.

Selected positively for CCR7 and CD45RO-negative, naive CD8 cells excluded terminally differentiated effector memory CD45RA+ cells. Donation came from healthy HIV-negative adults that had no recent acute infections or vaccinations. The CDR3 is made up of 18 amino acids. Germline CDR1 is SGHVS and CDR2 is FNYEAQ. V was clipped by 10 bases and J by 0 bases, with 24 bases between them. Some clones are missing from TCRdb's copy, which holds only in-frame ones; the method was immunoSEQ multiplex PCR. Of hundreds of thousands of clones listed, roughly 96% are singletons. Worth noting for this clone: As yet, its antigen is unknown.

This receptor was taken from a man aged 30 to 45 in good health. Material for sequencing was naive CD8+ T cells sorted from blood. The rearrangement joins TRBV7-6 to TRBJ2-2; a weak D match, TRBD1 (6 bases). DNA of the CDR3: TGTGCCACCGACGTGGGGGAGAGGGGGAGCGCGAACACCGGGGAGCTGTTTTTT. It codes for CATDVGERGSANTGELFF.